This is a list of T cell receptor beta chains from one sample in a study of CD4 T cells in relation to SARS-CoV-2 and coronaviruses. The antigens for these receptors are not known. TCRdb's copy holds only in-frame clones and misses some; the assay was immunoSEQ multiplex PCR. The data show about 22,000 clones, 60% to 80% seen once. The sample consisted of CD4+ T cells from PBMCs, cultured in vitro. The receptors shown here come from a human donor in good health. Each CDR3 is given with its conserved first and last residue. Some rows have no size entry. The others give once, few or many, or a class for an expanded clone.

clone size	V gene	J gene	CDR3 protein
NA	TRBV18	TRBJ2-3	CASSRDTPSTDTQYF
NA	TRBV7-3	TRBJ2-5	CASSLNGGETQYF
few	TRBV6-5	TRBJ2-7	CASSRPGLNYEQYF
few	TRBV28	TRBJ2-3	CASKEGRDDTQYF
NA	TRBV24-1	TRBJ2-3	CATSDRQGADTQYF
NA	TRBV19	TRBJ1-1	CASSIGTENTEAFF
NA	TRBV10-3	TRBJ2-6	CAISAQRGAPKGSGANVLTF
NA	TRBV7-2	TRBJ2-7	CASSLAGTSGIYEQYF
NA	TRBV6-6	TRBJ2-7	CASSNPRGAHAYEQYF
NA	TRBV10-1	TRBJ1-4	CASSPSGHETEKLFF
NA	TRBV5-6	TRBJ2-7	CASSLLAGGTHEQYF
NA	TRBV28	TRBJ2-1	CASSPPLATGGNEQFF
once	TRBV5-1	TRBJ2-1	CASSSKARPEQFF
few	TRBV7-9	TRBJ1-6	CASSDPPGASSYNSPLHF
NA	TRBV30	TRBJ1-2	CAWRRDRENYGYTF
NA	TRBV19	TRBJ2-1	CASSIEGATYNEQFF